The subject of this entry is one TCR beta chain. What it binds is not known. This sample is part of a study of CXCR3-negative and CXCR3-positive naive CD8 T cells. Through 5' RACE with UMI labels, the TRB cDNA libraries were prepared. TCRdb reprocessed the 5' RACE reads and stores each CDR3 protein as one record, lacking DNA. Its table records more than 45,000 distinct CDR3 sequences. The CDR3 loop spans 16 amino acids. Looked up from germline, CDR1 is SGHRS and CDR2 is YFSETQ. Study-level findings and limits: Both naive subsets had comparably high diversity; memory CD8+ cells much lower.

The chain is built from TRBV5-1 and TRBJ2-5; absent DNA, TCRdb's TRBD1 call cannot be checked. The sequenced material came from naive CXCR3- CD8+ T cells from blood. Described subset: CD45RO-CCR7+CD27+CD95- naive CD8+ T cells lacking CXCR3 (TNR3-). The receptor's source is a human donor in good health. Some clones in this sample may be carry-over from other donors' samples. The CDR3 loop is CASSSERGGGTETQYF.